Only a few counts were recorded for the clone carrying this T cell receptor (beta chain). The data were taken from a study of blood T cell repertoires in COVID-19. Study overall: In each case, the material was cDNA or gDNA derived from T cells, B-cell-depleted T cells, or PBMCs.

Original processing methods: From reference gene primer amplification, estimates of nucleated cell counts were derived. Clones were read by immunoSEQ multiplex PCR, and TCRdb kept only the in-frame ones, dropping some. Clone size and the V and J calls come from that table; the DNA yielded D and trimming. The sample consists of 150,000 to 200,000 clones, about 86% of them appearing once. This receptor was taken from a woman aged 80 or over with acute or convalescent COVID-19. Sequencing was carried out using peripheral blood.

This chain's CDR3 is CASSISGWAEAFF. CDR3 sequence (DNA): TGTGCCAGTAGTATTTCGGGGTGGGCAGAAGCTTTCTTT. J is TRBJ1-1 and V is TRBV19, with unresolved D. V was cut by 3 bases and J by 8 bases, with 13 bases left in between. Germline-derived CDR1 and CDR2 are LNHDA and SQIVND (reference sequence). CDR3 length: 13 amino acids.